This note documents a single TCR beta chain sequence. Its antigen is not known. The data stem from a study of CXCR3-negative and CXCR3-positive naive CD8 T cells. This CDR3 is built from 12 residues. The germline V gene encodes CDR1 SGHAT and CDR2 FQNNGV. Through 5' RACE with UMI labels, the TRB cDNA libraries were prepared. TCRdb re-called the 5' RACE reads and catalogs CDR3 proteins one per entry, DNA excluded. The data include about 120,000 distinct CDR3 sequences; the top ten clones carry less than 0.3%. Overall study results and limits: Similar TRBV-TRBJ gene usage was seen in naive CXCR3-negative and CXCR3-positive cells, but not in memory cells. The study found comparably high diversity in both naive subsets and much lower diversity in memory CD8+ cells.

This receptor was identified in a human donor in good health. Some clones in this sample may be carry-over from other donors' samples. Sequenced input: naive CXCR3- CD8+ T cells from blood. The subset: CD45RO-CCR7+CD27+CD95- naive CD8+ T cells lacking CXCR3 (TNR3-). This rearrangement joins TRBV11-2 to TRBJ2-7; lacking DNA, the TRBD1 call made by TCRdb goes unchecked. CDR3 loop: CASSSTGYEQYF.